The 28 T cell receptor beta chains reported below all come from one sample, sequenced in a study of breast tumors, draining lymph nodes, adjacent tissues. One entry per CDR3 protein results from TCRdb running MiXCR on the multiplex PCR reads. The sample lists nearly 110,000 distinct CDR3 sequences, under 40% occurring once. Axillary draining lymph nodes of breast cancer patients supplied the node samples. The sample comprised axillary lymph node tissue. These receptors were taken from a female donor with breast cancer. Some clones in this sample may be carry-over from other donors' samples.

This clonotype was counted many times. The chain carries TRBV19 and TRBJ2-7; D ambiguous. Germline lookup yields CDR1 LNHDA and CDR2 SQIVND (reference sequence). The CDR3 loop spans 11 amino acids. Trimming left V 8 bases short and J 2 bases short, with 7 bases between. CDR3: CASASAYEQYF. CDR3 sequence (DNA): TGTGCCAGTGCCTCGGCCTACGAGCAGTACTTC.

This clonotype was recorded many times. The chain employs TRBV2 and TRBJ2-7, with D tentatively TRBD1 or TRBD2 (6 bases each). This CDR3 is 15 amino acids long. Trimming removed 7 bases from V and 0 bases from J, with 16 bases in between. Germline V gives CDR1 SNHLY, CDR2 FYNNEI. CDR3 in DNA: TGTGCCAGCATGGGGGGCGGACAGATCTCCTACGAGCAGTACTTC. This sequence encodes CASMGGGQISYEQYF.

There are many counts of this clonotype. This may be a read error, as it is one base from a much larger clone. The CDR3 is CASTCGVPAYEQYF. CDR3 coding DNA: TGTGCCAGCACCTGCGGGGTGCCGGCTTACGAGCAGTACTTC. The rearrangement uses TRBV12-3 or TRBV12-4 and TRBJ2-7; D may be TRBD2 (6 bases). CDR3 length: 14 amino acids. The V end lost 7 bases, the J end lost 4 bases, and 17 bases lay between the germline ends.

On this clonotype: The junction shows a germline mismatch at one end, possibly a read error. V is TRBV7-6 and J is TRBJ2-6; 7 bases line up with TRBD1. Germline CDR1 is SGHVS and CDR2 is FNYEAQ. The CDR3 contains 18 residues. CDR3 amino acids: CASSLGPGGSSGAHVLTF. The CDR3, as DNA: TGTGCCAGCAGCTTAGGTCCAGGGGGAAGCTCTGGGGCCCACGTCCTGACTTTC.

On this clonotype: No conserved phenylalanine or tryptophan is present at the end of the CDR3, so a read error is the likely explanation. No DNA is shown, since the ends of the CDR3 on it are uncertain; the CDR3 is the one TCRdb lists. The genes are TRBV9 and TRBJ2-5. The germline V gene encodes CDR1 SGDLS and CDR2 YYNGEE. The CDR3 is 14 residues long, counting both termini. The CDR3 region is CASSVETGSYEQSL.

In the case of this clonotype: The junction and the germline gene differ at one end; a read error may be behind it. The J gene is TRBJ2-1, the V gene TRBV6-5; TRBD2 aligns across 12 bases. Looked up from germline, CDR1 is MNHEY and CDR2 is SVGAGI. The CDR3 loop spans 16 amino acids. The CDR3 reads CASSHSGLAGNNEQFF. DNA for the CDR3: TGTGCCAGCAGTCACTCCGGACTAGCGGGGAACAATGAGCAGTTCTTC.

Concerning this clonotype itself: Given a much more abundant clone one base away, this may be a read error. This chain uses TRBV5-1 with TRBJ2-2; 8 bases map to TRBD1. The germline CDR1 and CDR2 sequences are SGHRS and YFSETQ. Trimming cost V 6 bases and J 5 bases; bases outside gene matches: 6. The CDR3 totals 14 residues. CDR3 sequence (DNA): TGCGCCAGCATCTCCCACAGGGGGACCGGGGAGCTGTTTTTT. Its translation: CASISHRGTGELFF.

This clonotype was recorded many times. The V gene is TRBV6-5, the J gene TRBJ1-3; D gene ambiguous. Germline V gene sequence: CDR1 MNHEY, CDR2 SVGAGI. The germline V and J ends were trimmed by 4 bases and 0 bases, with 7 bases remaining between them. CDR3 size: 14 residues. CDR3 sequence (DNA): TGTGCCAGCAGTTTGAGAAGCTCTGGAAACACCATATATTTT. It specifies CASSLRSSGNTIYF.

The V gene is TRBV7-8, the J gene TRBJ1-4; 8 nucleotides match TRBD1. V shed 5 bases, J shed 5 bases, and the junction held 7 bases outside the gene matches. Germline CDR1 reads SGHVS; CDR2 reads FQNEAQ. This CDR3 spans 15 amino acids. The chain's CDR3 is CASSTLTGANEKLFF. The DNA of the CDR3 is TGTGCCAGCAGCACTTTGACAGGGGCAAATGAAAAACTGTTTTTT.

This clonotype was counted many times. The DNA for the CDR3 is TGCGCCAGCAGCTTGGAAGTAGAGCAGTACTTC. Translated, it gives CASSLEVEQYF. The rearrangement links TRBV5-1 to TRBJ2-7; the D is unclear. V lost 0 bases and J 7 bases, leaving 5 bases between the germline ends. The CDR3 totals 11 residues. Germline CDR1 and CDR2: SGHRS and YFSETQ.

This clonotype was detected ten times or more. An end of the junction does not agree with germline; a read error may underlie this. This chain joins TRBV7-7 and TRBJ2-7; 9 positions agree with TRBD1. Germline loops: CDR1 SSHAT, CDR2 FNYEAQ (reference sequence). The CDR3 totals 13 residues. This chain's CDR3 is CASSPDRGHEQYF. The CDR3, as DNA: TGTGCTAGCAGCCCGGACAGGGGCCACGAGCAGTACTTC.

The chain recombines TRBV11-2 with TRBJ1-1; 9 bases align to TRBD1. The V gene's germline CDR1 is SGHAT and CDR2 FQNNGV. This CDR3 spans 15 amino acids. The trim removed 0 bases at V and 5 bases at J, leaving 4 bases unmatched. CDR3 coding DNA: TGTGCCAGCAGCTTAGAGGCGACAGGGGGGACTGAAGCTTTCTTT. Protein: CASSLEATGGTEAFF. Full variable domain (missing parts from reference TRBV11-2 and TRBJ1-1): EAGVAQSPRYKIIEKRQSVAFWCNPISGHATLYWYQQILGQGPKLLIQFQNNGVVDDSQLPKDRFSAERLKGVDSTLKIQPAKLEDSAVYLCASSLEATGGTEAFFGQGTRLTVV.

In DNA form, the CDR3 reads TGTGCCAGCAGCGTCAGCTCACGCCAGGGAACCAACTATGGCTACACCTTC. This codes for CASSVSSRQGTNYGYTF. The chain uses TRBV9 and TRBJ1-2; tentatively, D is TRBD1 (5 bases). The germline V gene has CDR1 SGDLS and CDR2 YYNGEE. CDR3 length equals 17 residues. V lost 2 bases to trimming and J lost 2 bases, with 19 bases between them.

The chain uses TRBV9 and TRBJ2-7; D unclear. The CDR3 extends over 13 amino acids. Germline CDR1 and CDR2: SGDLS and YYNGEE. Trimming pared 4 bases from V and 11 bases from J, leaving 19 bases between. The CDR3 DNA reads TGTGCCAGCAGCATAACTGGCAAGGGCTACGAGTACTTC. This codes for CASSITGKGYEYF. Variable domain in full (rest from reference TRBV9 and TRBJ2-7): DSGVTQTPKHLITATGQRVTLRCSPRSGDLSVYWYQQSLDQGLQFLIQYYNGEERAKGNILERFSAQQFPDLHSELNLSSLELGDSALYFCASSITGKGYEYFGPGTRLTVT.

As concerns this clonotype: It may be a read error: a sequence one base away is much more abundant. CDR3 sequence: CASSHRTSGKYNEQFF. CDR3 sequence (DNA): TGTGCCAGCAGTCACAGGACTAGCGGGAAATACAATGAGCAGTTCTTC. The chain joins TRBV6-5 to TRBJ2-1, with 12 bases fitting TRBD2. The CDR3 totals 16 residues. Trimming took 5 bases from V and 4 from J; bases not matched to a gene: 6. CDR1 is MNHEY and CDR2 is SVGAGI in the germline V gene.

In this sample, this clonotype turned up a few times. The junction departs from the called germline gene at one end, perhaps through a read error. The chain recombines TRBV19 with TRBJ2-5; 7 nucleotides agree with TRBD1. Germline V gene sequence: CDR1 LNHDA, CDR2 SQIVND (reference sequence). The CDR3 is 13 residues long. The CDR3 DNA follows: TGTGCCGGTAGTATCCGGACAGGAGAGACCCAGTACTTC. Protein: CAGSIRTGETQYF. Using reference TRBV19 and TRBJ2-5 for the parts outside the CDR3, the full variable domain is DGGITQSPKYLFRKEGQNVTLSCEQNLNHDAMYWYRQDPGQGLRLIYYSQIVNDFQKGDIAEGYSVSREKKESFPLTVTSAQKNPTAFYLCAGSIRTGETQYFGPGTRLLVL.

This clonotype turned up a few times. V and J are TRBV6-5 and TRBJ1-6; 9 nucleotides match TRBD1. The CDR3 is made up of 13 amino acids. Germline V gene data show CDR1 as MNHEY and CDR2 as SVGAGI. The J segment lost 10 bases and the V segment lost 6 bases, leaving 4 bases of the junction unmatched. CDR3: CASRLDRGSPLHF. As DNA, the CDR3 is TGTGCCAGCAGACTGGACAGGGGATCACCCCTCCACTTT.

This clonotype was detected ten times or more. The chain couples TRBV24-1 to TRBJ2-1; tentatively, D is TRBD1 (6 bases). The germline V gene has CDR1 KGHDR and CDR2 SFDVKD. CDR3 size: 15 residues. V dropped 5 bases and J dropped 4 bases, with 14 bases sitting between them. CDR3: CATSGTGPLYNEQFF. As DNA, the CDR3 is TGTGCCACCAGTGGAACAGGGCCATTGTACAATGAGCAGTTCTTC.

V is TRBV5-8 and J is TRBJ1-1; 9 nucleotides agree with TRBD1. The CDR3 sequence is 15 residues long. CDR1 SGHTS and CDR2 YDEGEE come from the germline V gene. V shed 4 bases, J shed 5 bases, and the junction held 9 bases outside the gene matches. CDR3 in amino acids: CASSRLTGGWTEAFF. The CDR3 coding sequence is TGTGCCAGCAGCCGACTCACAGGGGGCTGGACTGAAGCTTTCTTT.

This chain uses TRBV7-6 with TRBJ2-7; D is possibly TRBD1 or TRBD2 (5 bases each). Trimming cost V 2 bases and J 3 bases, with 11 bases left between them. The CDR3 consists of 14 residues. Germline CDR1 and CDR2: SGHVS and FNYEAQ. CDR3 loop: CASSLRSGRYEQYF. For the CDR3, the DNA is TGTGCCAGCAGCTTAAGATCGGGGCGCTACGAGCAGTACTTC.

V is TRBV20-1 and J is TRBJ1-1; the D gene is possibly TRBD1 (5 bases). The CDR3 is 13 amino acids. V was shortened by 0 bases and J by 5 bases, with 10 bases between the two germline ends. Germline V gives CDR1 DFQATT, CDR2 SNEGSKA (reference sequence). CDR3 DNA: TGCAGTGCTAGAGACCCGGGGGTAACTGAAGCTTTCTTT. Amino acids: CSARDPGVTEAFF.

This chain links TRBV2 with TRBJ1-5; 7 positions agree with TRBD1. The V and J ends lost 6 bases and 10 bases, in that order; junction bases with no gene match: 9. This CDR3 region has 13 residues. Germline V CDR1 and CDR2: SNHLY, FYNNEI. CDR3 nucleotide sequence: TGTGCCAGCAGCCACAGCAGGGGGACCCCCCAGCATTTT. Translated, it gives CASSHSRGTPQHF.

The chain joins TRBV5-1 to TRBJ2-6, with D tentatively TRBD1 (6 bases). The CDR3 is made up of 17 amino acids. The germline V and J ends were trimmed by 0 bases and 4 bases, with 14 bases remaining between them. Germline lookup yields CDR1 SGHRS and CDR2 YFSETQ. The chain's CDR3 is CASSLVPARGGANVLTF. In DNA, the CDR3 is TGCGCCAGCAGCTTGGTTCCAGCCAGGGGCGGGGCCAACGTCCTGACTTTC.

As concerns this clonotype: This could be a read error, since a much larger clone is one nucleotide away. The chain uses TRBV20-1 and TRBJ1-5; TRBD1 might be the D (6 bases). Germline V gene data show CDR1 as DFQATT and CDR2 as SNEGSKA (reference sequence). The CDR3 is 14 amino acids. The CDR3 region is CSTSRGYSNPPQHF. The CDR3 bases are TGCAGTACTAGTAGGGGGTATAGCAATCCGCCCCAGCATTTT.

The rearrangement links TRBV5-6 to TRBJ2-7; D ambiguous. Germline V gives CDR1 SGHDT, CDR2 YYEEEE. Trimming removed 4 bases from V and 3 bases from J, with 5 bases in between. The CDR3 has 11 residues. The CDR3 nucleotides read TGTGCCAGCAGCGCGGACTACGAGCAGTACTTC. Its translation: CASSADYEQYF.

This clonotype was detected a few times. The genes are TRBV20-1 and TRBJ1-1, with TRBD1 as a possible D gene (6 bases). The CDR3 has 14 amino acids. Germline lookup yields CDR1 DFQATT and CDR2 SNEGSKA (reference sequence). Trimming pared 3 bases from V and 11 bases from J, leaving 22 bases between. The CDR3 spells CSASSQGGRGSAFF. The CDR3 coding sequence is TGCAGTGCTAGTTCGCAGGGTGGGAGGGGGAGTGCTTTCTTT.

Ten or more counts support this clonotype. Written as DNA, the CDR3 is TGTGCCAGCAGTGATCTTAGCGGGGTAGATACGCAGTATTTT. Its protein is CASSDLSGVDTQYF. The chain recombines TRBV3-1 with TRBJ2-3; TRBD2 matches at 8 bases. Trimming cost V 6 bases and J 5 bases; bases outside gene matches: 7. The CDR3 extends over 14 amino acids. Germline V gene lookup returns CDR1 LGHDT and CDR2 YNNKEL (reference sequence).

There are many counts of this clonotype. The chain combines TRBV7-9 with TRBJ1-6, with D possibly being TRBD1 (6 bases). V was pared by 3 bases and J by 13 bases, with 7 bases between. The CDR3 consists of 11 residues. CDR1 is SEHNR, CDR2 FQNEAQ, per germline (reference sequence). The CDR3 DNA sequence: TGTGCCAGCAGCTTGGACAGTCCCCTCCACTTT. This encodes CASSLDSPLHF.